This is a list of T cell receptor beta chains from one sample in a study of T-cell reconstitution after alpha-beta-depleted transplantation in children. TCRdb re-called the PCR reads through MiXCR, storing one row per CDR3 protein. The sample carries tens of thousands of distinct CDR3 sequences, around 40% recorded once. This specimen was PBMCs, mostly from graft donor cells, taken 360 days after TCRalphabeta/CD19-depleted stem cell transplant. The receptor source for this set is a male patient aged 10 to 17 who had a stem cell transplant for acute lymphoblastic leukemia, so the T cells may come from the graft donor. Each CDR3 is given with its conserved first and last residue. Fields, in order: D gene, clone size, V gene, J gene, CDR3 DNA, CDR3 protein. A D gene is named only where the DNA matches it firmly. For some rows the clone size is stated as once, few or many, or as a class when expanded; others skip it.

D: TRBD1; size: few; V: TRBV7-8; J: TRBJ2-1; DNA: TGTGCCAGCAGCTGGCCGGGACAGGGTGACAATGAGCAGTTCTTC; CDR3: CASSWPGQGDNEQFF
D: TRBD1; size: -; V: TRBV6-1; J: TRBJ1-2; DNA: TGTGCCAGCAGGGCTACCCCGGGGACAGCAATGGGCTACACCTTC; CDR3: CASRATPGTAMGYTF
D: -; size: -; V: TRBV11-3; J: TRBJ2-7; DNA: TGTGCCAGCAGCTTAGATGGCGGAGGCTACGAGCAGTACTTC; CDR3: CASSLDGGGYEQYF
D: TRBD2; size: -; V: TRBV6-1; J: TRBJ2-2; DNA: TGTGCCAGCAGTGGGGGTCCCCGGACTAGAGTCACCGGGGAGCTGTTTTTT; CDR3: CASSGGPRTRVTGELFF
D: TRBD1; size: few; V: TRBV6-1; J: TRBJ2-2; DNA: TGTGCCAGCAGCTCTACAGGGGCTAGCACCGGGGAGCTGTTTTTT; CDR3: CASSSTGASTGELFF
D: -; size: -; V: TRBV3-1; J: TRBJ2-7; DNA: TGTGCCAGCAGCCAAGAGGCCGGGACTGCAACCTACGAGCAGTACTTC; CDR3: CASSQEAGTATYEQYF
D: -; size: -; V: TRBV12-3/TRBV12-4; J: TRBJ2-1; DNA: TGTGCCAGCAGTCGCCCGGGGTATGAGCAGTTCTTC; CDR3: CASSRPGYEQFF
D: TRBD2; size: -; V: TRBV28; J: TRBJ2-2; DNA: TGTGCCACCCTACGGACTAGCGGGAACACCGGGGAGCTGTTTTTT; CDR3: CATLRTSGNTGELFF
D: -; size: many; V: TRBV3-1; J: TRBJ2-7; DNA: TGTGCCAGCAGCCAAGCCAGGCGAACCTACGAGCAGTACTTC; CDR3: CASSQARRTYEQYF
D: TRBD2; size: -; V: TRBV12-3/TRBV12-4; J: TRBJ2-7; DNA: TGTGCCAGCAGACCACGTGCGGGAGCTTTTTACGAGCAGTACTTC; CDR3: CASRPRAGAFYEQYF
D: TRBD1; size: -; V: TRBV12-3/TRBV12-4; J: TRBJ2-1; DNA: TGTGCCAGCAGTTTGACAGGGGGGGAAAACAATGAGCAGTTCTTC; CDR3: CASSLTGGENNEQFF
D: TRBD1; size: -; V: TRBV20-1; J: TRBJ2-5; DNA: TGCAGTGCTAGTCCCCGACGGTCAGGGGGGACCCAGTACTTC; CDR3: CSASPRRSGGTQYF
D: -; size: many; V: TRBV20-1; J: TRBJ2-1; DNA: TGCAGTGCTATCCCCCTGAGGGGCTCCTACAATGAGCAGTTCTTC; CDR3: CSAIPLRGSYNEQFF
D: TRBD2; size: once; V: TRBV7-6; J: TRBJ2-2; DNA: TGTGCCAGCAGCTTAGTGCTAGCGGGAGATGGGGAGCTGTTTTTT; CDR3: CASSLVLAGDGELFF
D: TRBD2; size: few; V: TRBV7-3; J: TRBJ2-3; DNA: TGTGCCAGCAGCTTAAGCGGGGGGAGTGGAGATACGCAGTATTTT; CDR3: CASSLSGGSGDTQYF
D: -; size: few; V: TRBV21-1; J: TRBJ2-2; DNA: TGTGCCAGCATCACGCTGGCGCGACAGGGGCGACGGACCGGGGAGCTGTTTTTT; CDR3: CASITLARQGRRTGELFF
D: -; size: -; V: TRBV6-5; J: TRBJ2-7; DNA: TGTGCCAGCAGTTACTCTAGAGGAGAGCAGTACTTC; CDR3: CASSYSRGEQYF
D: -; size: -; V: TRBV12-3/TRBV12-4; J: TRBJ1-3; DNA: TGTGCCAGCAGTCCCGTTTCCTCCGGAAACACCATATATTTT; CDR3: CASSPVSSGNTIYF
D: TRBD1; size: -; V: TRBV7-9; J: TRBJ1-4; DNA: TGTGCCAGCAGCTTGGGGTGGGACAGCCGCGAGAAACTGTTTTTT; CDR3: CASSLGWDSREKLFF
D: -; size: few; V: TRBV6-6; J: TRBJ1-6; DNA: TGTGCCAGCGCCGGCTGGGGAAATTCACCCCTCCACTTT; CDR3: CASAGWGNSPLHF
D: -; size: -; V: TRBV12-3/TRBV12-4; J: TRBJ1-2; DNA: TGTGCCAGCAGCTTGAACCCACAGGGATACAACTATGGCTACACCTTC; CDR3: CASSLNPQGYNYGYTF
D: -; size: -; V: TRBV24-1; J: TRBJ2-6; DNA: TGTGCCACCAGTGATCCGACAGCGGAGGGCTCTGGGGCCAACGTCCTGACTTTC; CDR3: CATSDPTAEGSGANVLTF
D: -; size: few; V: TRBV28; J: TRBJ2-2; DNA: TGTGCCAGCAGTTTAGCTTCTGGCTTGAGGGCCGGGGAGCTGTTTTTT; CDR3: CASSLASGLRAGELFF
D: TRBD2; size: few; V: TRBV20-1; J: TRBJ2-7; DNA: TGCAGTGCTAGAGACCCGACTAGCGCGCACTCCTACGAGCAGTACTTC; CDR3: CSARDPTSAHSYEQYF
D: -; size: few; V: TRBV6-2/TRBV6-3; J: TRBJ2-3; DNA: TGTGCCAGCAGTCCTCTCCGGGGGGCCACAGATACGCAGTATTTT; CDR3: CASSPLRGATDTQYF
D: -; size: -; V: TRBV3-1; J: TRBJ1-6; DNA: TGTGCCAGCAGCCAAGTTGGGGGGCTGATTAATTCACCCCTCCACTTT; CDR3: CASSQVGGLINSPLHF
D: -; size: few; V: TRBV10-2; J: TRBJ2-3; DNA: TGCGCCAGCAGTGATAGAGGGTACACAGATACGCAGTATTTT; CDR3: CASSDRGYTDTQYF
D: -; size: once; V: TRBV5-4; J: TRBJ2-3; DNA: TGTGCCAGCAGCCGACTCGATACGCAGTATTTT; CDR3: CASSRLDTQYF
D: -; size: -; V: TRBV29-1; J: TRBJ2-3; DNA: TGCAGCGTTCGCGAGGTCACAGATACGCAGTATTTT; CDR3: CSVREVTDTQYF
D: -; size: once; V: TRBV28; J: TRBJ2-7; DNA: TGTGCCAGCAGTTTAATCCCGTACGGGCCCTACGAGCAGTACTTC; CDR3: CASSLIPYGPYEQYF
D: TRBD2; size: -; V: TRBV7-2; J: TRBJ2-7; DNA: TGTGCCAGCAGCTTAGAACTAGCGGGAGGGACAAGCGAGCAGTACTTC; CDR3: CASSLELAGGTSEQYF
D: -; size: -; V: TRBV5-1; J: TRBJ1-4; DNA: TGCGCCAGCAGCCTGGATGGGCCAACTAATGAAAAACTGTTTTTT; CDR3: CASSLDGPTNEKLFF
D: -; size: few; V: TRBV20-1; J: TRBJ2-7; DNA: TGCAGTGCTAGGGACCTAGTTCCGCCATCCTACGAGCAGTACTTC; CDR3: CSARDLVPPSYEQYF
D: -; size: -; V: TRBV6-5; J: TRBJ2-5; DNA: TGTGCCAGCAGTTACACTAACTTACGAGACAGGCAAGAGACCCAGTACTTC; CDR3: CASSYTNLRDRQETQYF
D: -; size: few; V: TRBV9; J: TRBJ1-4; DNA: TGTGCCAGCAGCGTCTCCGGGGGGAATGAAAAACTGTTTTTT; CDR3: CASSVSGGNEKLFF
D: -; size: -; V: TRBV15; J: TRBJ2-7; DNA: TGTGCCACCAGCAGAGATACAGGGTCCTACGAGCAGTACTTC; CDR3: CATSRDTGSYEQYF
D: -; size: -; V: TRBV5-1; J: TRBJ2-1; DNA: TGCGCCAGCAGCTTGGAAGGGAATCCTCTACAAGATGAGCAGTTCTTC; CDR3: CASSLEGNPLQDEQFF
D: TRBD2; size: few; V: TRBV11-2; J: TRBJ2-3; DNA: TGTGCCAGCACCCCGGGAGGCGGTCGTGGCACAGATACGCAGTATTTT; CDR3: CASTPGGGRGTDTQYF
D: -; size: few; V: TRBV4-1; J: TRBJ1-4; DNA: TGCGCCAGCAGCCTAGACCGGGGGTATAATGAAAAACTGTTTTTT; CDR3: CASSLDRGYNEKLFF
D: TRBD2; size: -; V: TRBV7-8; J: TRBJ2-1; DNA: TGTGCCAGCAGCTTAGGCGGGAGGGCCAATGAGCAGTTCTTC; CDR3: CASSLGGRANEQFF
D: -; size: -; V: TRBV5-1; J: TRBJ2-2; DNA: TGCGCCAGCAGCGCCGGCATCGCGAACACCGGGGAGCTGTTTTTT; CDR3: CASSAGIANTGELFF
D: TRBD2; size: -; V: TRBV9; J: TRBJ2-1; DNA: TGTGCCAGCAGCTATCTAGCGGGCCCTATGAATGAGCAGTTCTTC; CDR3: CASSYLAGPMNEQFF
D: -; size: -; V: TRBV2; J: TRBJ2-1; DNA: TGTGCCAGCAGTGAATTGGGGGATCTGCGGAATGAGCAGTTCTTC; CDR3: CASSELGDLRNEQFF
D: -; size: -; V: TRBV7-9; J: TRBJ2-1; DNA: TGTGCCAGCAGCTCTAGGGGCAATGAGCAGTTCTTC; CDR3: CASSSRGNEQFF
D: -; size: -; V: TRBV12-3/TRBV12-4; J: TRBJ2-1; DNA: TGTGCCAGCACCCCAGGGCCCAGGAATGAGCAGTTCTTC; CDR3: CASTPGPRNEQFF
D: -; size: few; V: TRBV12-3/TRBV12-4; J: TRBJ2-7; DNA: TGTGCCAGCAGTCCCCGATGGCGGTTTTACGAGCAGTACTTC; CDR3: CASSPRWRFYEQYF
D: -; size: -; V: TRBV9; J: TRBJ2-1; DNA: TGTGCCAGCAGCGAGGAGGGCAGGAGCTACAATGAGCAGTTCTTC; CDR3: CASSEEGRSYNEQFF
D: TRBD1; size: few; V: TRBV28; J: TRBJ1-4; DNA: TGTGCCAGCAGTGACCCCAGGGGGAGCAATGAAAAACTGTTTTTT; CDR3: CASSDPRGSNEKLFF
D: TRBD2; size: -; V: TRBV7-2; J: TRBJ2-2; DNA: TGTGCCAGCAGCCCGGGGACTAGCGGGAGAACCGGGGAGCTGTTTTTT; CDR3: CASSPGTSGRTGELFF
D: TRBD2; size: -; V: TRBV7-7; J: TRBJ2-5; DNA: TGTGCTAGCAGCCCCCGGCGGGAGGGTGGAGAGACCCAGTACTTC; CDR3: CASSPRREGGETQYF
D: -; size: few; V: TRBV24-1; J: TRBJ1-5; DNA: TGTGCCACCAGTGAGAGGGGCGGGCAGCCCCAGCATTTT; CDR3: CATSERGGQPQHF
D: -; size: -; V: TRBV4-3; J: TRBJ1-1; DNA: TGCGCCAGCAGCCAAGAGACCTCGGGGATAGCTTTCTTT; CDR3: CASSQETSGIAFF
D: -; size: -; V: TRBV7-8; J: TRBJ2-5; DNA: TGTGCCAGCAGCCGAAGCTTCCAAGAGACCCAGTACTTC; CDR3: CASSRSFQETQYF
D: -; size: -; V: TRBV7-9; J: TRBJ2-3; DNA: TGTGCCAGCAGCGCCAGGGGACATCCGACGGGCACAGATACGCAGTATTTT; CDR3: CASSARGHPTGTDTQYF